What follows are 23 T cell receptor beta chains derived from one specimen sequenced in a study of T cell responses to AZD1222 COVID-19 vaccine. Sequencing used immunoSEQ multiplex PCR; TCRdb keeps in-frame clones, though not all of them. The data contain tens of thousands of clones, 70% to 90% of them singletons. The sequenced sample was peripheral blood, obtained on day 0 of AZD1222 vaccination. The source is an adult in good health.

The rearrangement uses TRBV19 and TRBJ1-4; maybe TRBD1 (6 bases). Germline V gene sequence: CDR1 LNHDA, CDR2 SQIVND (reference sequence). CDR3 size: 17 residues. The V and J ends lost 4 bases and 0 bases respectively, with 15 bases between them. CDR3 nucleotides: TGTGCCAGTAGTAGCGGGACACTATCATCAACTAATGAAAAACTGTTTTTT. Its protein is CASSSGTLSSTNEKLFF.

The chain recombines TRBV30 with TRBJ2-1; 12 bases align to TRBD2. The CDR3 loop spans 14 amino acids. The V gene's germline CDR1 is GTSNPN and CDR2 SVGIG (reference sequence). The trim removed 3 bases at V and 8 bases at J, leaving 5 bases unmatched. CDR3 in amino acids: CAWSLLAGGYEQFF. The CDR3 coding sequence is TGTGCCTGGAGCCTACTAGCGGGGGGATATGAGCAGTTCTTC.

The chain is built from TRBV7-6 and TRBJ1-1; D is undetermined. CDR1 and CDR2 (germline): SGHVS, FNYEAQ. Trimming cost V 0 bases and J 2 bases, with 19 bases left between them. The CDR3 has 18 amino acids. CDR3 in amino acids: CASSLALVRGRGNTEAFF. The CDR3, as DNA: TGTGCCAGCAGCTTAGCGCTCGTTAGAGGGCGGGGAAACACTGAAGCTTTCTTT.

The chain combines TRBV6-1 with TRBJ1-1; 7 bases align to TRBD1. The CDR3 is 13 residues long. CDR1 MNHNS and CDR2 SASEGT come from the germline V gene. The V gene end was trimmed by 2 bases and the J gene end by 7 bases; junction bases not matched to a gene: 4. The CDR3 DNA follows: TGTGCCAGCAGTGAAAGCCGGGACAGTGAAGCTTTCTTT. Protein: CASSESRDSEAFF.

The rearrangement joins TRBV7-9 to TRBJ2-7, with D perhaps being TRBD1 or TRBD2 (6 bases each). CDR1 is SEHNR, CDR2 FQNEAQ, per germline (reference sequence). CDR3 size: 15 residues. V dropped 2 bases and J dropped 5 bases, with 16 bases sitting between them. In DNA form, the CDR3 reads TGTGCCAGCAGCTTATCAGAAGGGGGGTTCCACGAGCAGTACTTC. Its translation is CASSLSEGGFHEQYF.

This clone was counted once. The chain is built from TRBV7-9 and TRBJ2-7; TRBD1 might be the D (5 bases). The CDR3 is made up of 13 amino acids. The V and J ends lost 5 bases and 0 bases respectively, with 8 bases between them. Germline CDR1 and CDR2: SEHNR and FQNEAQ (reference sequence). CDR3 DNA sequence: TGTGCCAGCAGCGCCGACAGCTCCTACGAGCAGTACTTC. Encoded protein: CASSADSSYEQYF.

The rearrangement uses TRBV19 and TRBJ2-3, with 8 bases aligning to TRBD1. The CDR3 extends over 13 amino acids. Unmatched junction bases numbered 4, after V lost 3 bases and J lost 8 bases. Germline CDR1 and CDR2: LNHDA and SQIVND (reference sequence). Here the CDR3 reads CASSILGQGTQYF. The CDR3 DNA sequence: TGTGCCAGTAGTATCCTTGGACAGGGTACGCAGTATTTT.

The chain is built from TRBV30 and TRBJ1-1; D is ambiguous. Deletions cut 2 bases from V and 6 bases from J, with 13 bases between. CDR3 length: 13 residues. Germline CDR1 is GTSNPN and CDR2 is SVGIG (reference sequence). The DNA for the CDR3 is TGTGCCTGGAGTCTCATGCTTGGGGCTGAAGCTTTCTTT. The encoded protein is CAWSLMLGAEAFF.

CDR3 loop: CAGREQFNQPQHF. The CDR3 nucleotides are TGTGCCGGACGTGAGCAGTTCAATCAGCCCCAGCATTTT. V gene TRBV2 combines with J gene TRBJ1-5, with no clear D. The CDR3 has 13 residues. Germline V CDR1 and CDR2: SNHLY, FYNNEI. V was shortened by 11 bases and J by 3 bases, with 14 bases between the two germline ends.

The rearrangement uses TRBV5-6 and TRBJ2-2; 13 bases fit TRBD2. Trimming at V came to 4 bases and at J to 4 bases, leaving 4 bases not matched to a gene. Germline CDR1 SGHDT, CDR2 YYEEEE. This CDR3 region has 16 residues. In DNA form, the CDR3 reads TGTGCCAGCAGCGGGGGACTAGCGGGGCGCACCGGGGAGCTGTTTTTT. Translated: CASSGGLAGRTGELFF.

The J gene is TRBJ1-3, the V gene TRBV24-1; 11 bases align to TRBD1. The V gene's germline CDR1 is KGHDR and CDR2 SFDVKD. CDR3 length equals 17 residues. The trim removed 7 bases at V and 3 bases at J, leaving 10 bases unmatched. The CDR3 DNA sequence: TGTGCCACCAGCCCCTGGACGGGACAGGGGGATGGAAACACCATATATTTT. Amino acid sequence: CATSPWTGQGDGNTIYF.

This clone was recorded once. J is TRBJ1-2 and V is TRBV15; 7 bases fit TRBD1. Germline CDR1 is LNHNV and CDR2 is YYDKDF (reference sequence). The CDR3 is 13 residues long. With V trimmed by 8 bases and J by 8 bases, 11 bases remained unmatched. CDR3 amino acids: CATHHRQGQGYTF. The CDR3 DNA is TGTGCCACCCACCACCGACAGGGTCAGGGCTACACCTTC.

The gene calls are TRBV9 and TRBJ2-1; perhaps TRBD2 as D (6 bases). The CDR3 is 16 amino acids. With 4 bases removed from V and 0 bases from J, the gap between germline ends came to 14 bases. The germline V gene has CDR1 SGDLS and CDR2 YYNGEE. For the CDR3, the DNA is TGTGCCAGCAGCCCCTCGGGACTCAACTCCTACAATGAGCAGTTCTTC. Protein: CASSPSGLNSYNEQFF.

This chain connects TRBV30 to TRBJ1-1; no clear D gene. CDR1 and CDR2 from the germline V gene are GTSNPN and SVGIG (reference sequence). Trimming cost V 4 bases and J 0 bases, with 9 bases left between them. The CDR3 length is 13 residues. In DNA, the CDR3 is TGTGCCTGGAAAAGACGGATGAACACTGAAGCTTTCTTT. It yields the protein CAWKRRMNTEAFF.

The V and J genes are TRBV27 and TRBJ1-5; D is unclear. Trimming pared 3 bases from V and 5 bases from J, leaving 11 bases between. The CDR3 covers 14 residues. CDR1 and CDR2 from the germline V gene are MNHEY and SMNVEV (reference sequence). The CDR3 nucleotides are TGTGCCAGCAGTTTTCGAGGGAGCGATCAGCCCCAGCATTTT. Amino acid sequence: CASSFRGSDQPQHF.

This clone has more than one count but fewer than ten. The chain employs TRBV2 and TRBJ1-5; unclear D gene. CDR3 length: 12 amino acids. The germline gives CDR1 SNHLY, CDR2 FYNNEI. Trimming pared 7 bases from V and 2 bases from J, leaving 6 bases between. The CDR3 reads CASNRGNQPQHF. CDR3 DNA: TGTGCCAGCAACCGGGGCAATCAGCCCCAGCATTTT.

A few counts support this clone. The chain links TRBV6-2 or TRBV6-3 to TRBJ2-7; TRBD2 matches 9 bases. J was trimmed by 0 bases and V by 1 base; bases with no gene match: 4. The length of the CDR3 is 16 residues. The germline gives CDR1 MNHEY, CDR2 SVGEGT. The CDR3 is CASSYFSSGASYEQYF. The CDR3 coding sequence is TGTGCCAGCAGTTACTTTTCTAGCGGGGCCTCCTACGAGCAGTACTTC.

The chain links TRBV9 to TRBJ2-1, with 10 nucleotides matching TRBD2. The CDR3 sequence is 16 residues long. CDR1 SGDLS and CDR2 YYNGEE come from the germline V gene. V lost 2 bases and J lost 6; bases outside the gene matches: 8. The CDR3 sequence is CASSVTGTSVLNEQFF. In DNA form, the CDR3 reads TGTGCCAGCAGCGTGACCGGGACTAGCGTACTCAATGAGCAGTTCTTC.

The chain links TRBV19 to TRBJ1-2; D might be TRBD1 (5 bases). Germline V gene sequence: CDR1 LNHDA, CDR2 SQIVND (reference sequence). CDR3 length: 16 residues. Trimming left V 6 bases short and J 1 base short, with 18 bases between. CDR3: CASRRIGGLGNYGYTF. The CDR3 region has the DNA TGTGCCAGTAGAAGGATCGGGGGTCTGGGTAACTATGGCTACACCTTC.

DNA for the CDR3: TGTGCCAGCAGCTTGCGATCGGACCCCACCGGGGAGCTGTTTTTT. It translates to CASSLRSDPTGELFF. This rearrangement joins TRBV5-4 to TRBJ2-2, with D unclear. The CDR3 consists of 15 residues. Germline V CDR1 and CDR2: SGHNT, YYREEE (reference sequence). V lost 1 base to trimming and J lost 4 bases, with 11 bases between them. Full variable domain (missing parts from reference TRBV5-4 and TRBJ2-2): ETGVTQSPTHLIKTRGQQVTLRCSSQSGHNTVSWYQQALGQGPQFIFQYYREEENGRGNFPPRFSGLQFPNYSSELNVNALELDDSALYLCASSLRSDPTGELFFGEGSRLTVL.

This clone was seen more than once but under ten times. The DNA of the CDR3 is TGCAGCGCTACCCTCGCAGGGACAAACTACGAGCAGTACTTC. Its translation is CSATLAGTNYEQYF. J is TRBJ2-7 and V is TRBV29-1; D might be TRBD1 (6 bases). CDR3 length equals 14 residues. Trimming took off 7 bases at V and 3 bases at J, with 19 bases between the two ends. Germline CDR1 reads SQVTM; CDR2 reads ANQGSEA.

The CDR3 loop is CASSRGALPDTQYF. In nucleotides, the CDR3 is TGTGCCAGCAGTCGGGGGGCCCTACCAGATACGCAGTATTTT. The chain is built from TRBV28 and TRBJ2-3; maybe TRBD2 (7 bases). Germline-derived CDR1 and CDR2 are MDHEN and SYDVKM. The CDR3 covers 14 residues. Trimming shortened V by 5 bases and J by 4 bases, and 13 bases separated the two germline ends.

The CDR3 bases are TGTGCCAGCAGTTATGGATGGGCGGGACTCCAAGAGACCCAGTACTTC. Encoded protein: CASSYGWAGLQETQYF. This chain links TRBV6-5 with TRBJ2-5; perhaps TRBD2 as D (6 bases). V was trimmed by 3 bases and J by 1 base, leaving 15 bases between them. Germline values: CDR1 MNHEY, CDR2 SVGAGI. The CDR3 covers 16 residues.